The text below deals with one T cell receptor beta chain. Its antigen is currently unknown. The sample comes from a study of a mutant IDH1 vaccine in newly diagnosed glioma. Study background: Patients got their first vaccination 4-6 weeks after radiotherapy alone, or with temozolomide cycles. Before enrollment, patients got radiotherapy alone, temozolomide alone, or mostly the combination. Findings and caveats of the study: Pseudoprogression apparently lacked any relation to changes in top peripheral T cell clonotypes.

Noted time point: week 11, during vaccination. The investigators gave 300 ug of mutant IDH1 20-mer peptide in each vaccine dose, together with topical imiquimod. New WHO grade 3 or 4 IDH1-mutant, ATRX-lost astrocytomas were present in all donors. Generated by immunoSEQ multiplex PCR, the TCRdb table keeps only in-frame clones and is missing some. The sample carries 55,000 to 65,000 clones, around 80% recorded once. This CDR3 spans 16 amino acids. Unmatched junction bases numbered 6, after V lost 3 bases and J lost 0 bases. Germline values: CDR1 SGHKS, CDR2 YYEKEE (reference sequence). Sequenced here: PBMCs, sampled from a glioma patient whose treatment included an IDH1 peptide vaccine. The V and J genes are TRBV5-5 and TRBJ2-4; 7 nucleotides align to TRBD2. This clonotype was obtained from a man aged 25 to 40 with glioma. The CDR3 bases are TGTGCCAGCAGCTGGGGGAGGGAACTAGCCAAAAACATTCAGTACTTC. It codes for CASSWGRELAKNIQYF.